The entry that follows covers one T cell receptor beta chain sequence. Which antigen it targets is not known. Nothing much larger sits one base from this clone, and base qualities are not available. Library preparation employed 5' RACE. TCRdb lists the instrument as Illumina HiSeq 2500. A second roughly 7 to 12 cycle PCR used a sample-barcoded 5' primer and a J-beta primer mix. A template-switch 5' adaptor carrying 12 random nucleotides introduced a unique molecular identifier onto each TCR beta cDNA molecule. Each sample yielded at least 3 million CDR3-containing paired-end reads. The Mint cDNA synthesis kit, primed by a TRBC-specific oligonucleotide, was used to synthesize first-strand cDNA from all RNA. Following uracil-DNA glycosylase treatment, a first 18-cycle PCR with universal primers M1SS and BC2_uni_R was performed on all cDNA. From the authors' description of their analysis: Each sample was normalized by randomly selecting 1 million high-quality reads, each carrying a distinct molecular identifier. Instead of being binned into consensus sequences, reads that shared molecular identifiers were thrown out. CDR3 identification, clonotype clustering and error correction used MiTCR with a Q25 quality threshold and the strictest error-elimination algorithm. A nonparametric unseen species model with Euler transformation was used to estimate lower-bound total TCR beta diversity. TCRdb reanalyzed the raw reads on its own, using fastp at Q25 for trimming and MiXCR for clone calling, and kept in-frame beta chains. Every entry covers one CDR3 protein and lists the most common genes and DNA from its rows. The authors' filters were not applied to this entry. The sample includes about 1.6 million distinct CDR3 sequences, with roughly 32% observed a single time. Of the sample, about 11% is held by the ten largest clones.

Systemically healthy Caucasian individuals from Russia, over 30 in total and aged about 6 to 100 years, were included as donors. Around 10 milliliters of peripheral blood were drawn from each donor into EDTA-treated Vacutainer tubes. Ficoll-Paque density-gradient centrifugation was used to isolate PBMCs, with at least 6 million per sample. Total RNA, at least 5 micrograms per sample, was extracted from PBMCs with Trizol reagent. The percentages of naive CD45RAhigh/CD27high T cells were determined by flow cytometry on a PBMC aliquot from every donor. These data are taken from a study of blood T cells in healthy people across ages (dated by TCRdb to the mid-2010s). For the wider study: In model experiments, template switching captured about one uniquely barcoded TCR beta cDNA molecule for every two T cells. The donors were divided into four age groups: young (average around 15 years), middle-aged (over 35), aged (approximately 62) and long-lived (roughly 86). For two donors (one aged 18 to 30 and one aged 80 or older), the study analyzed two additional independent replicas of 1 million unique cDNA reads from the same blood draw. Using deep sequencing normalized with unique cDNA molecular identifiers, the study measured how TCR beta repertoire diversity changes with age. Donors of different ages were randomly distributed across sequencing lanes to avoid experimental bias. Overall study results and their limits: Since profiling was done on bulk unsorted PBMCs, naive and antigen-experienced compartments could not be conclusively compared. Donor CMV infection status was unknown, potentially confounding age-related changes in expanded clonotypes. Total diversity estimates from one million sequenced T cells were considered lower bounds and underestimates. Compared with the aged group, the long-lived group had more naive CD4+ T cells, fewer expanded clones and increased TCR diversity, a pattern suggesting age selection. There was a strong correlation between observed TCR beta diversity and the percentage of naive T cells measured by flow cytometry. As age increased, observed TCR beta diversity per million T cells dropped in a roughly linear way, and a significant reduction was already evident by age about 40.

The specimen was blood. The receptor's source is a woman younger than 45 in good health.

The sequence in DNA is TGTGCCAGCAGTGCTTACAATGGGGACTACGAGCAGTACTTC. It specifies CASSAYNGDYEQYF. The sequence is built from TRBV6-1 and TRBJ2-7, with the D gene uncertain. The CDR3 sequence holds 14 residues, the cysteine and phenylalanine included. The only DNA kept is the CDR3, 42 bases in frame from the first base. From the germline V gene, CDR1 is MNHNS and CDR2 is SASEGT. Between the V and J ends, shortened by 4 bases and 3 bases respectively, the junction contains 13 bases.